The 24 T cell receptor beta chains in this list originate from one sample, sequenced in a study of radiotherapy plus CTLA-4 blockade in lung cancer listed by TCRdb under 2018. Library generation was performed with the immunoSEQ multiplex PCR assay. TCRdb retrieved this table from immuneACCESS and kept in-frame rearrangements only. Not all clones are present; in checked studies, unresolved V genes account for under half, and no reason is known for the remainder. In all, the sample holds under 65,000 clones, and roughly 77% of those were seen once. The top ten clonotypes cover 8.5% of the sample. The sample in question was peripheral blood, obtained from a patient treated with radiotherapy plus ipilimumab. These receptors were taken from a human donor with non-small cell lung cancer who had a complete response to radiotherapy plus ipilimumab.

The chain carries TRBV4-1 and TRBJ2-1; 7 bases are shared with TRBD1. CDR1 MGHRA and CDR2 YSYEKL come from the germline V gene. The CDR3 loop spans 14 amino acids. The V segment lost 4 bases and the J segment 5 bases; nucleotides outside the gene matches: 5. The CDR3: CASSLQTGHNEQFF. In DNA, the CDR3 is TGCGCCAGCAGCCTCCAGACAGGGCACAATGAGCAGTTCTTC.

This clone has a single count. The chain has TRBV29-1 and TRBJ2-3; no clear D. This CDR3 region has 12 residues. The V end lost 4 bases, the J end lost 1 base, and 6 bases lay between the germline ends. Per the germline V gene, CDR1 is SQVTM and CDR2 is ANQGSEA. The CDR3 sequence: CSVARGTDTQYF. The DNA of the CDR3 is TGCAGCGTTGCTCGGGGCACAGATACGCAGTATTTT.

The rearrangement links TRBV6-1 to TRBJ1-2; 7 nucleotides agree with TRBD1. The germline CDR1 and CDR2 sequences are MNHNS and SASEGT. The CDR3 consists of 13 residues. The junction had 5 bases not matched to a gene; V was cut back by 7 bases and J by 3 bases. The DNA of the CDR3 is TGTGCCAGCACAGGGACAGTGGACTATGGCTACACCTTC. Translating it yields CASTGTVDYGYTF.

The chain recombines TRBV7-9 with TRBJ2-1; maybe TRBD1 (6 bases). Trimming shortened V by 5 bases and J by 3 bases, and 8 bases separated the two germline ends. Germline CDR1 and CDR2: SEHNR and FQNEAQ (reference sequence). The CDR3 length is 13 residues. In nucleotides, the CDR3 is TGTGCCAGCAGCCCGGACAGCTACAATGAGCAGTTCTTC. It is translated as CASSPDSYNEQFF.

This chain connects TRBV12-5 to TRBJ1-6; TRBD1 might be the D (5 bases). This CDR3 comprises 16 residues. The germline V gene encodes CDR1 LGHNT and CDR2 FRNRAP. With 4 bases removed from V and 6 bases from J, the gap between germline ends came to 16 bases. CDR3 sequence: CASGSPGPGPNSPLHF. The CDR3, as DNA: TGTGCTAGTGGTTCGCCAGGCCCAGGGCCTAATTCACCCCTCCACTTT.

The chain employs TRBV23-1 and TRBJ1-5; possible D gene TRBD1, 5 bases. Being an ORF, TRBV23-1 has a function that is uncertain. This CDR3 is built from 16 residues. The V end lost 6 bases, the J end lost 4 bases, and 19 bases lay between the germline ends. The CDR3 bases are TGCGCCAGCAGCCGACCGAAAGGGGCGAGGAATCAGCCCCAGCATTTT. Its protein product is CASSRPKGARNQPQHF.

J is TRBJ1-2 and V is TRBV30; D is unclear. V lost 1 base to trimming and J lost 0 bases, with 9 bases between them. CDR1 is GTSNPN and CDR2 is SVGIG in the germline V gene (reference sequence). This CDR3 region has 14 residues. The CDR3 DNA sequence: TGTGCCTGGAGTGGGCCAGGAACTAACTATGGCTACACCTTC. The encoded protein is CAWSGPGTNYGYTF.

The chain combines TRBV30 with TRBJ2-7, with D perhaps TRBD1 (7 bases). The CDR3 extends over 14 amino acids. Germline V gene sequence: CDR1 GTSNPN, CDR2 SVGIG (reference sequence). V dropped 4 bases and J dropped 0 bases, with 13 bases sitting between them. In DNA form, the CDR3 reads TGTGCCTGGAAAGGTCAGGGGGGCTCCTACGAGCAGTACGTC. Amino acid sequence: CAWKGQGGSYEQYV.

The rearrangement uses TRBV18 and TRBJ1-1; D is uncertain. The CDR3 has 15 amino acids. CDR1 is KGHSH and CDR2 is LQKENI in the germline V gene. V lost 0 bases and J lost 3, with 11 bases in between. The CDR3 bases are TGTGCCAGCTCACCACCGGTAGGGAGGTACACTGAAGCTTTCTTT. Translating it yields CASSPPVGRYTEAFF.

A few counts support this clone. The chain employs TRBV5-4 and TRBJ1-2; D unresolved. This CDR3 comprises 13 residues. Trimming removed 0 bases from V and 11 bases from J, with 14 bases in between. Germline CDR1 is SGHNT and CDR2 is YYREEE (reference sequence). The CDR3 region has the DNA TGTGCCAGCAGCTTGGATGGCAGAAGAGGATACACCTTC. This codes for CASSLDGRRGYTF.

The chain links TRBV18 to TRBJ1-2; 10 nucleotides align to TRBD1. From germline, CDR1 is KGHSH and CDR2 LQKENI. Trimming cost V 8 bases and J 4 bases; bases outside gene matches: 13. CDR3 length equals 16 residues. The CDR3 region has the DNA TGTGCCAGCGCCTCCTCCGACAGGGGGCAGATCTATGGCTACACCTTC. The encoded protein is CASASSDRGQIYGYTF.

This clone was picked up one time. This chain connects TRBV5-1 to TRBJ2-2; D is ambiguous. The CDR3 is 14 residues long. Trimming removed 3 bases from V and 1 base from J, with 7 bases in between. The germline gives CDR1 SGHRS, CDR2 YFSETQ. In DNA, the CDR3 is TGCGCCAGCAGCTCCCTAGGGAACACCGGGGAGCTGTTTTTT. Protein sequence: CASSSLGNTGELFF.

The chain recombines TRBV5-4 with TRBJ1-2; a possible D gene is TRBD1 (5 bases). Trimming took off 4 bases at V and 7 bases at J, with 14 bases between the two ends. Germline CDR1 is SGHNT and CDR2 is YYREEE (reference sequence). The CDR3 runs 13 residues. The CDR3 reads CASSAPGSLGYTF. The CDR3 DNA is TGTGCCAGCAGCGCACCAGGGTCTCTTGGCTACACCTTC.

This sequence joins TRBV11-3 and TRBJ2-7, with 7 bases that match TRBD1. There are 13 residues in the CDR3. The V gene's germline CDR1 is SGHNT and CDR2 YENEEA. J was trimmed by 5 bases and V by 5 bases; bases with no gene match: 6. The chain's CDR3 is CASSPPTGDEQYF. Written as DNA, the CDR3 is TGTGCCAGCAGCCCTCCAACAGGGGACGAGCAGTACTTC.

The table lists this clone with a few counts. This sequence joins TRBV25-1 and TRBJ1-2; no clear D gene. Per germline, CDR1 MGHDK and CDR2 SYGVNS. This CDR3 has 15 amino acids. The V end lost 2 bases, the J end lost 4 bases, and 14 bases lay between the germline ends. The CDR3 spells CASSEEGPPSYGYTF. DNA for the CDR3: TGTGCCAGCAGTGAAGAGGGCCCACCTAGCTATGGCTACACCTTC.

The chain has TRBV6-5 and TRBJ1-1; the match to TRBD1 covers 8 bases. V shed 7 bases and J 4 bases; nucleotides not matched to a gene: 5. Germline loops: CDR1 MNHEY, CDR2 SVGAGI. The CDR3 consists of 13 residues. CDR3 in DNA: TGTGCCAGCACCGAAACAGGGGGCACTGAAGCTTTCTTT. Amino acid sequence: CASTETGGTEAFF.

The chain carries TRBV5-1 and TRBJ2-7; 8 bases agree with TRBD2. The CDR3 has 13 residues. The germline V gene has CDR1 SGHRS and CDR2 YFSETQ. Trimming at V came to 0 bases and at J to 5 bases, leaving 1 base not matched to a gene. The CDR3 loop is CASSLGRGDEQYF. The CDR3 DNA sequence: TGCGCCAGCAGCTTGGGGCGGGGGGACGAGCAGTACTTC.

In its sample, this clone was seen a few times. This rearrangement joins TRBV4-1 to TRBJ2-5, with a weak D call TRBD1 (6 bases). The ends were cut back, 1 base at V and 1 base at J, with 13 bases in the middle. The germline CDR1 and CDR2 sequences are MGHRA and YSYEKL. CDR3 length: 16 residues. CDR3 sequence: CASSQAQGTIQETQYF. The CDR3 coding sequence is TGCGCCAGCAGCCAAGCACAGGGAACGATCCAAGAGACCCAGTACTTC.

This chain links TRBV2 with TRBJ2-4, with 12 bases matching TRBD1. The CDR3 runs 16 residues. The V gene's germline CDR1 is SNHLY and CDR2 FYNNEI. With 8 bases clipped from V and 6 bases from J, the junction kept 11 bases outside the gene matches. The CDR3 is CASASGTGGVGNIQYF. CDR3 DNA sequence: TGTGCCAGCGCCTCCGGGACAGGGGGCGTTGGAAACATTCAGTACTTC.

This chain joins TRBV27 and TRBJ2-2; tentative D call: TRBD2 (6 bases). V lost 5 bases, J lost 5 bases, and 12 bases lay in between. CDR1 and CDR2 from the germline V gene are MNHEY and SMNVEV (reference sequence). This CDR3 comprises 14 residues. The CDR3 DNA reads TGTGCCAGCAGTCCCCTGGGGGGTACCGGGGAGCTGTTTTTT. This gives the protein CASSPLGGTGELFF.

V is TRBV18 and J is TRBJ1-1, with 7 bases matching TRBD1. There are 15 residues in the CDR3. V shed 6 bases and J 4 bases; nucleotides not matched to a gene: 11. Germline values: CDR1 KGHSH, CDR2 LQKENI. CDR3 loop: CASSSGRGLSTEAFF. Here the CDR3 DNA reads TGTGCCAGCTCGTCGGGCAGGGGGTTATCCACTGAAGCTTTCTTT. The full variable domain, in which reference TRBV18 and TRBJ1-1 provide the parts outside the CDR3, is NAGVMQNPRHLVRRRGQEARLRCSPMKGHSHVYWYRQLPEEGLKFMVYLQKENIIDESGMPKERFSAEFPKEGPSILRIQQVVRGDSAAYFCASSSGRGLSTEAFFGQGTRLTVV.

V usage is TRBV6-1 and J usage is TRBJ1-1, with 7 nucleotides matching TRBD1. V was clipped by 8 bases and J by 6 bases; unmatched bases: 9. This CDR3 is 13 amino acids long. Germline loops: CDR1 MNHNS, CDR2 SASEGT. The CDR3: CASPAGTDSEAFF. In nucleotides, the CDR3 is TGTGCCAGCCCCGCCGGGACAGACTCTGAAGCTTTCTTT.

CDR3 sequence: CASSLQSSYNSPLHF. The CDR3 DNA follows: TGTGCCAGCAGCCTACAGAGCTCCTATAATTCACCCCTCCACTTT. V is TRBV7-6 and J is TRBJ1-6; no clear D. Trimming shortened V by 5 bases and J by 0 bases, and 8 bases separated the two germline ends. Germline V CDR1 and CDR2: SGHVS, FNYEAQ. The CDR3 has 15 amino acids.

The chain is built from TRBV7-2 and TRBJ1-1; 9 bases align to TRBD1. Germline CDR1 reads SGHTA; CDR2 reads FQGNSA. V was clipped by 5 bases and J by 5 bases; unmatched bases: 6. This CDR3 spans 14 amino acids. In DNA form, the CDR3 reads TGTGCCAGCAGCCCGGACAGGGGAGGGACTGAAGCTTTCTTT. It codes for CASSPDRGGTEAFF. Full variable domain (rest looked up from reference TRBV7-2 and TRBJ1-1): GAGVSQSPSNKVTEKGKDVELRCDPISGHTALYWYRQSLGQGLEFLIYFQGNSAPDKSGLPSDRFSAERTGGSVSTLTIQRTQQEDSAVYLCASSPDRGGTEAFFGQGTRLTVV.